Sequencing of this T cell receptor (beta chain) was carried out in a study of T cell responses to AZD1222 COVID-19 vaccine. The CDR3 is 16 amino acids. Germline assignment: CDR1 MNHEY and CDR2 SVGEGT. Trimming cost V 6 bases and J 5 bases; bases outside gene matches: 16. Sequencing was performed with immunoSEQ multiplex PCR; in TCRdb, only in-frame clones are kept and a portion is missing. The sample includes about 150,000 clones, roughly nine tenths of them seen just once. Study-wide points: With dominance at 160-218 and 743-854, vaccine-associated CD4 TCRs spanned spike.

This clone was found once. The target antigen is unknown. This specimen was peripheral blood, taken after recovery from COVID-19. This TCR derives from an adult who had recovered from COVID-19. This rearrangement joins TRBV6-2 or TRBV6-3 to TRBJ2-7, with 7 bases fitting TRBD1. In DNA, the CDR3 is TGTGCCAGCAGCCAACTCGGGACAGTAAACGTCCACGAGCAGTACTTC. Translating it yields CASSQLGTVNVHEQYF.